Listed here are 12 T cell receptor beta chains from one sample, sequenced in a study of T cells in Graves' hyperthyroidism and ophthalmopathy (dated 2019 in TCRdb). Library creation used multiplex PCR. For sequencing, an Illumina HiSeq 2000 was employed. The TCR beta CDR3 regions were amplified from the RNA transcripts. The TCR CDR3 was subjected to a first round of RT-PCR using the HTBI primer set and the Qiagen OneStep RT-PCR kit. Using fastp at Q25 and MiXCR, TCRdb reprocessed the public reads and kept productive beta chains. All rows with the same CDR3 protein become a single entry with the most common DNA and genes. For this sample the table gives about 540,000 distinct CDR3 sequences, of which about 45% were detected only once. In total, the top ten clones hold just over 8% of the sample. The sequenced sample was peripheral blood or thyroid tissue (not recorded which). These receptors were obtained from a woman aged 18-29 years with Graves' hyperthyroidism. Donor details come from another sample of the same person, matched by shared clones.

This clonotype was counted a few times. V is TRBV10-2 and J is TRBJ1-1, with TRBD1 matching over 8 bases. The CDR3 has 15 amino acids. V gave up 7 bases and J gave up 3 bases; unmatched junction bases: 10. CDR1 and CDR2 (germline): WSHSY, SAAADI. The CDR3 region has the DNA TGCGCCAGCACTATACCCTCAGGGGGCCACACTGAAGCTTTCTTT. This gives the protein CASTIPSGGHTEAFF.

J is TRBJ1-2 and V is TRBV7-9; TRBD1 aligns across 10 bases. From germline, CDR1 is SEHNR and CDR2 FQNEAQ (reference sequence). The CDR3 runs to 13 residues. V gave up 5 bases and J gave up 6 bases; unmatched junction bases: 3. The CDR3 region is CASSGTGADGYTF. The CDR3 nucleotides are TGTGCCAGCAGCGGGACAGGGGCAGATGGCTACACCTTC.

The chain links TRBV7-3 to TRBJ1-5; TRBD1 aligns across 9 bases. CDR1 is SGHTA, CDR2 FQGTGA, per germline. V lost 3 bases, J lost 2 bases, and 14 bases stayed unmatched. This CDR3 has 19 amino acids. The DNA of the CDR3 is TGTGCCAGCAGCTTGCCGGGACAGGGCCTTTCCGCGGGCAATCAGCCCCAGCATTTT. This encodes CASSLPGQGLSAGNQPQHF.

This chain links TRBV7-9 with TRBJ2-5; possibly TRBD2 for D (6 bases). V was shortened by 5 bases and J by 6 bases, with 16 bases between the two germline ends. This CDR3 has 14 amino acids. Germline V CDR1 and CDR2: SEHNR, FQNEAQ (reference sequence). The CDR3 spells CASSPEASVKTQYF. The CDR3 nucleotides are TGTGCCAGCAGCCCGGAGGCTAGCGTAAAGACCCAGTACTTC.

The chain is built from TRBV14 and TRBJ2-2, with TRBD1 matching 10 bases. Germline V gene lookup returns CDR1 SGHDN and CDR2 FVKESK. The CDR3 covers 14 residues. The trim removed 7 bases at V and 3 bases at J, leaving 2 bases unmatched. The CDR3 nucleotides read TGTGCCAGCAACGGACAGGGGGACACCGGGGAGCTGTTTTTT. Its translation is CASNGQGDTGELFF.

V is TRBV25-1 and J is TRBJ2-5; possible D gene TRBD2, 6 bases. From germline, CDR1 is MGHDK and CDR2 SYGVNS. The CDR3 loop spans 14 amino acids. The ends were cut back, 5 bases at V and 4 bases at J, with 14 bases in the middle. The CDR3 coding sequence is TGTGCCAGCAGTTACTCGGGGGTTCGAGAGACCCAGTACTTC. Protein: CASSYSGVRETQYF.

This clonotype came up many times. This sequence joins TRBV19 and TRBJ1-1; TRBD1 matches at 11 bases. J gave up 6 bases and V 4 bases, and 4 bases lay outside the gene matches. The CDR3 spans 14 residues. Germline values: CDR1 LNHDA, CDR2 SQIVND (reference sequence). CDR3 protein: CASSTGTGGSEAFF. The DNA of the CDR3 is TGTGCCAGTAGTACCGGGACAGGGGGTTCTGAAGCTTTCTTT. The complete variable domain, with remaining parts taken from reference TRBV19 and TRBJ1-1, reads DGGITQSPKYLFRKEGQNVTLSCEQNLNHDAMYWYRQDPGQGLRLIYYSQIVNDFQKGDIAEGYSVSREKKESFPLTVTSAQKNPTAFYLCASSTGTGGSEAFFGQGTRLTVV.

The rearrangement joins TRBV6-1 to TRBJ1-3, with D uncertain. Germline lookup yields CDR1 MNHNS and CDR2 SASEGT. Trimming left V 6 bases short and J 4 bases short, with 16 bases between. The CDR3 totals 15 residues. The CDR3 here is CASSQDTAAGNTIYF. CDR3 coding DNA: TGTGCCAGCAGCCAAGATACGGCAGCAGGAAACACCATATATTTT.

The V and J genes are TRBV10-3 and TRBJ1-2; TRBD1 matches 7 bases. Germline V gene data show CDR1 as ENHRY and CDR2 as SYGVKD. V lost 10 bases to trimming and J lost 4 bases; unmatched junction nucleotides: 12. The CDR3 covers 14 residues. The CDR3 spells CASTPGWDSYGYTF. The CDR3 DNA is TGTGCCAGCACCCCGGGGTGGGACAGCTATGGCTACACCTTC.

This clonotype was detected a few times. V and J are TRBV20-1 and TRBJ2-7; 11 bases line up with TRBD2. The CDR3 is 14 residues long. Looked up from germline, CDR1 is DFQATT and CDR2 is SNEGSKA (reference sequence). V lost 6 bases to trimming and J lost 0 bases; unmatched junction nucleotides: 4. For the CDR3, the DNA is TGCAGTGCCTCGACTAGCGGGGTCTCCTACGAGCAGTACTTC. Its protein is CSASTSGVSYEQYF.

This clonotype was picked up a small number of times. The chain has TRBV2 and TRBJ2-5; the D call may be TRBD1 or TRBD2 (6 bases each). The CDR3 consists of 13 residues. V was clipped by 6 bases and J by 0 bases, with 8 bases between them. Germline lookup yields CDR1 SNHLY and CDR2 FYNNEI. CDR3 coding DNA: TGTGCCAGCAGAGGGGGGAACCAAGAGACCCAGTACTTC. Protein sequence: CASRGGNQETQYF.

This clonotype has at least ten counts. The rearrangement links TRBV15 to TRBJ2-7; TRBD1 aligns across 9 bases. Germline V gene data show CDR1 as LNHNV and CDR2 as YYDKDF (reference sequence). Trimming took 0 bases from V and 2 from J; bases not matched to a gene: 8. This CDR3 has 17 amino acids. The CDR3 loop reads CATSRDSWTGATYEQYF. CDR3 in DNA: TGTGCCACCAGCAGAGATTCGTGGACAGGGGCGACCTACGAGCAGTACTTC.